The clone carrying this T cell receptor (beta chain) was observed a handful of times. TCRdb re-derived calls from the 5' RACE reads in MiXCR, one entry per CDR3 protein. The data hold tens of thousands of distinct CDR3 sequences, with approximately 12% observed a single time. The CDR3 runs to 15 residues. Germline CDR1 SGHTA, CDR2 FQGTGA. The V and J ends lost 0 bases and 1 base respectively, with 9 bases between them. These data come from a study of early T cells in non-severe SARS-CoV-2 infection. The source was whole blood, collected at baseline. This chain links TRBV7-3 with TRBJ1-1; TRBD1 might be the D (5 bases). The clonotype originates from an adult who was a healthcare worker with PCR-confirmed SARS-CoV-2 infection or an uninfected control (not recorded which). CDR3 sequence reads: CASSLTGDRNTEAFF. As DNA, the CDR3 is TGTGCCAGCAGCTTAACAGGGGACCGGAACACTGAAGCTTTCTTT.